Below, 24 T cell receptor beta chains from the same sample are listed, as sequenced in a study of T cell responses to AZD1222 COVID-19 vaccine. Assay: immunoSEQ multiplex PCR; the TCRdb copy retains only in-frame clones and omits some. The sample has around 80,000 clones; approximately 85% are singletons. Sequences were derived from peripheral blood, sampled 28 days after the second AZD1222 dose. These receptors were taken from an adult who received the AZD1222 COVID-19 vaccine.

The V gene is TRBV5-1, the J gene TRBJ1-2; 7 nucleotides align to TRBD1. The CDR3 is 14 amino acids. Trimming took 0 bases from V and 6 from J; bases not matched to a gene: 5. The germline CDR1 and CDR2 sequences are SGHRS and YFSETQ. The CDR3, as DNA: TGCGCCAGCAGCTTGGGACAGGGTATCGATGGCTACACCTTC. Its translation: CASSLGQGIDGYTF.

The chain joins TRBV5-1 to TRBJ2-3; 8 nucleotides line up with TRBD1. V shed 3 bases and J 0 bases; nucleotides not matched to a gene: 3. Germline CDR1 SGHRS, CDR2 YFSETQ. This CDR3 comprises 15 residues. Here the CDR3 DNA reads TGCGCCAGCAGCTCGGGACAGGCCAGCACAGATACGCAGTATTTT. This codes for CASSSGQASTDTQYF.

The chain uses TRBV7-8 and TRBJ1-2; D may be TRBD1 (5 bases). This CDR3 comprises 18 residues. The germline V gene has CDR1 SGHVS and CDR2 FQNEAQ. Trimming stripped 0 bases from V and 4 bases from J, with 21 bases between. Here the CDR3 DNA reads TGTGCCAGCAGCTTAGCGCGGGGGGGAATGTCTTGGGGCTATGGCTACACCTTC. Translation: CASSLARGGMSWGYGYTF.

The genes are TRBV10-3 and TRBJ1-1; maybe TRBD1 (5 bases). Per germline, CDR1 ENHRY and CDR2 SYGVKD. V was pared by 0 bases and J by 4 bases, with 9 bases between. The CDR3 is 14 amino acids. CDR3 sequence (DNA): TGTGCCATCAGTGAGTCGGGGGAGCTCACTGAAGCTTTCTTT. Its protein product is CAISESGELTEAFF.

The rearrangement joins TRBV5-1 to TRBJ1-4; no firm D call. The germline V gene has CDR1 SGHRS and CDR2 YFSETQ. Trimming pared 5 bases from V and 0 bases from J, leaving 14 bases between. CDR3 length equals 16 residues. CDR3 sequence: CASRSDLPPTNEKLFF. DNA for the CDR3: TGCGCCAGCAGATCGGACCTTCCACCAACTAATGAAAAACTGTTTTTT.

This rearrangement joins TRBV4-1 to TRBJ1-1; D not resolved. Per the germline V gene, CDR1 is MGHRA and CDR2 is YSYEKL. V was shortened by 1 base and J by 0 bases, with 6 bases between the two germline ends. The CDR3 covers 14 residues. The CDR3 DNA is TGCGCCAGCAGCCAAGTAGGGTTGAACACTGAAGCTTTCTTT. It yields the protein CASSQVGLNTEAFF.

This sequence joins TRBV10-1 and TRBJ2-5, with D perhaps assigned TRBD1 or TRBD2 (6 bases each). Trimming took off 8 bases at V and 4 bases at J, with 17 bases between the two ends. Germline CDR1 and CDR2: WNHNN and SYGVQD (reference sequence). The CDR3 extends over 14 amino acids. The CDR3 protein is CASSRGGRLETQYF. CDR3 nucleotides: TGCGCCAGCTCCCGAGGGGGGCGTCTAGAGACCCAGTACTTC.

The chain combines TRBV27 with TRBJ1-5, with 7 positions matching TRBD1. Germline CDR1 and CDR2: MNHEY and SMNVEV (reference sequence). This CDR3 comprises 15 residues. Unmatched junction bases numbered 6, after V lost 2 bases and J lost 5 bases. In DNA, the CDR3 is TGTGCCAGCAGTTTAAACAGGGGAGTTGATCAGCCCCAGCATTTT. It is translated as CASSLNRGVDQPQHF.

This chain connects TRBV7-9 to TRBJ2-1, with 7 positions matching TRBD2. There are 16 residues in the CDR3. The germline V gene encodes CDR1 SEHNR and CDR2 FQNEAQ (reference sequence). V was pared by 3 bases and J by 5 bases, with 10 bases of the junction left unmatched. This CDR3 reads CASSFSGGLADNEQFF. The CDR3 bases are TGTGCCAGCAGCTTTTCGGGGGGTCTAGCCGACAATGAGCAGTTCTTC.

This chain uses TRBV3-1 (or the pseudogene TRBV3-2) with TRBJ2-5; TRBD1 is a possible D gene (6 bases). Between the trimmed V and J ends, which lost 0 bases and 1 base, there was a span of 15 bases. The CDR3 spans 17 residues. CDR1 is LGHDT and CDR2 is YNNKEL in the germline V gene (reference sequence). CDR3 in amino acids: CASSQDLIGQSQETQYF. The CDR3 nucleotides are TGTGCCAGCAGCCAAGATCTGATTGGACAGTCCCAAGAGACCCAGTACTTC.

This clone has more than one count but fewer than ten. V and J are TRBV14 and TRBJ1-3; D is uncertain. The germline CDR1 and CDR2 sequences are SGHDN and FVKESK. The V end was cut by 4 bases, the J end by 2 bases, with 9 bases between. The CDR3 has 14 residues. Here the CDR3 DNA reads TGTGCCAGCAGCCTGAGAGGCGCTGGAAACACCATATATTTT. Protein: CASSLRGAGNTIYF. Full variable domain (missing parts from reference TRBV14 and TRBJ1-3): EAGVTQFPSHSVIEKGQTVTLRCDPISGHDNLYWYRRVMGKEIKFLLHFVKESKQDESGMPNNRFLAERTGGTYSTLKVQPAELEDSGVYFCASSLRGAGNTIYFGEGSWLTVV.

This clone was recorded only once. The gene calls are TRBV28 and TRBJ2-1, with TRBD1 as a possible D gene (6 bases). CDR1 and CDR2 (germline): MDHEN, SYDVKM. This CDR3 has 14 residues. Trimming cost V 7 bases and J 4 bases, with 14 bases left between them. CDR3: CASTSWGPYNEQFF. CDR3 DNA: TGTGCCAGCACTAGCTGGGGGCCTTACAATGAGCAGTTCTTC.

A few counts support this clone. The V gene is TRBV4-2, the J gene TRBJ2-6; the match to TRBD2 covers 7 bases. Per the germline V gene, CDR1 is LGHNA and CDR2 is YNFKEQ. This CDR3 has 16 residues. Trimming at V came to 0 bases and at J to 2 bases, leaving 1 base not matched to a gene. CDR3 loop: CASSQDGGAGANVLTF. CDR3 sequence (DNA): TGTGCCAGCAGCCAAGATGGGGGGGCTGGGGCCAACGTCCTGACTTTC.

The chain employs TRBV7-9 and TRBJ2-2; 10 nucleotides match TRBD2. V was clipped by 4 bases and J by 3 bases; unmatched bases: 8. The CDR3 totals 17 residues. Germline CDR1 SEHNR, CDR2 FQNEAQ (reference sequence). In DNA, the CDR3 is TGTGCCAGCAGCTCCTATGGGAGCGGGGGGGACACCGGGGAGCTGTTTTTT. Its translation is CASSSYGSGGDTGELFF.

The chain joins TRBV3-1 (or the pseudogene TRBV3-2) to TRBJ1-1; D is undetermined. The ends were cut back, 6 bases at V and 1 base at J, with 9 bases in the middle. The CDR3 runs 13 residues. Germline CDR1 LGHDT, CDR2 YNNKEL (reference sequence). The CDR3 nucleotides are TGTGCCAGCAGTCGACGGGAGAACACTGAAGCTTTCTTT. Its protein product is CASSRRENTEAFF.

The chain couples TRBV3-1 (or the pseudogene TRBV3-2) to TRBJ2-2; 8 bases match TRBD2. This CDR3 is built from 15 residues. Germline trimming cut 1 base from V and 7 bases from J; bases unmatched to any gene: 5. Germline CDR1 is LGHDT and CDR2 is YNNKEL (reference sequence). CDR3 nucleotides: TGTGCCAGCAGCCAAGGTTTAGCGGGGATCGGGGAGCTGTTTTTT. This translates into CASSQGLAGIGELFF.

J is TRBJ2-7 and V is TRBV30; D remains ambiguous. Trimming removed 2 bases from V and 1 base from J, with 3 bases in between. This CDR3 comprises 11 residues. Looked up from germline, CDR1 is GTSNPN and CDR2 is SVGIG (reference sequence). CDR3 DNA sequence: TGTGCCTGGAGTACTTCCTACGAGCAGTACTTC. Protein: CAWSTSYEQYF.

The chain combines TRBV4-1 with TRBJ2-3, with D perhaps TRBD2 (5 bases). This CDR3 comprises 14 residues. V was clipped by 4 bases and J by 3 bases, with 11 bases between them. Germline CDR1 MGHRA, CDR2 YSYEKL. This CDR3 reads CASSPPRRTDTQYF. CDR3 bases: TGCGCCAGCAGCCCCCCGCGGAGGACAGATACGCAGTATTTT.

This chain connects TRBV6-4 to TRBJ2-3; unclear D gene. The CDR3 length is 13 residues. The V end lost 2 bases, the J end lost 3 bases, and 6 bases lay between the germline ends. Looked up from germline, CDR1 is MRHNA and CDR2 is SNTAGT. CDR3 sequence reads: CASSDGGTDTQYF. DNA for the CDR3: TGTGCCAGCAGTGACGGTGGGACAGATACGCAGTATTTT.

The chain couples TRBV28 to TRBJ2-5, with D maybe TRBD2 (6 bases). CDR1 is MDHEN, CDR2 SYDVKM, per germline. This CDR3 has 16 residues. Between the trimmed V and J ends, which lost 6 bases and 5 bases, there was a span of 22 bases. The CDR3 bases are TGTGCCAGCAGGGGGGGTTTGCCACGCCCATGGGAGACCCAGTACTTC. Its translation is CASRGGLPRPWETQYF.

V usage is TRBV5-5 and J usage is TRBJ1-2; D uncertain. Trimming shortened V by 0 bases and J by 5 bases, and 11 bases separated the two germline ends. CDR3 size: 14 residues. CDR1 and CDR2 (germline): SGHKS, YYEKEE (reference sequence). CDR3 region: CASSLGTELYGYTF. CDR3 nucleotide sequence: TGTGCCAGCAGCTTGGGGACTGAACTATATGGCTACACCTTC.

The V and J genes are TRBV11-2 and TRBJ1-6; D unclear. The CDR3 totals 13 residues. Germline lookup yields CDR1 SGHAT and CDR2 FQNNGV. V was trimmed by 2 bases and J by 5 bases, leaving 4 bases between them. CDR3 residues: CASSLIDNSPLHF. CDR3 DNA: TGTGCCAGCAGCTTAATCGATAATTCACCCCTCCACTTT.

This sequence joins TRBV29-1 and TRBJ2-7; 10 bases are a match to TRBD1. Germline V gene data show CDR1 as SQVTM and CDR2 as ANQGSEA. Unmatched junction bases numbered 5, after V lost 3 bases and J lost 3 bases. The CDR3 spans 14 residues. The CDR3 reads CSVDRTGGDYEQYF. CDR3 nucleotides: TGCAGCGTTGATCGGACAGGGGGTGACTACGAGCAGTACTTC.

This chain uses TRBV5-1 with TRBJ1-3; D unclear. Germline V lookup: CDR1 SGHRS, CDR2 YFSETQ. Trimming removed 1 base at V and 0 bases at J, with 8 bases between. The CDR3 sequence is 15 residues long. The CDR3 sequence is CASSLNHNSGNTIYF. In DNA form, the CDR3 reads TGCGCCAGCAGCTTGAACCACAACTCTGGAAACACCATATATTTT.